The rows below give T cell receptor beta chains drawn from one sample of a study of blood T cell repertoires in COVID-19. The table came from immunoSEQ multiplex PCR; TCRdb's copy has only in-frame clones and leaves some out. The sample lists approximately 330,000 clones; just under 90% were seen once. The sample was PBMCs or T cells enriched from blood (not recorded which). Receptors originate from a young woman who had recovered from COVID-19. Both conserved end residues are part of each CDR3. A D gene is named only where the DNA matches it firmly. Size tells how often a clone was seen (once, few, many) or the class of an expanded clone, and some rows leave it out.

CDR3 DNA,CDR3 protein,clone size,D gene,V gene,J gene
TGTGCCAGCAGCCAAGGCACTAAATATGAGGTTTTCGATGAGCAGTTCTTC,CASSQGTKYEVFDEQFF,-,-,TRBV4-2,TRBJ2-1
TGTGCCAGTAGTGACGAACAGGGAAACTATGGCTACACCTTC,CASSDEQGNYGYTF,-,-,TRBV19,TRBJ1-2
TGCGCCAGCAGCGCGGGGCTCAATCAGCCCCAGCATTTT,CASSAGLNQPQHF,-,-,TRBV5-1,TRBJ1-5
TGTGCCAGCAGCTTAGACAGGGACTATGGCTACACCTTC,CASSLDRDYGYTF,-,TRBD1,TRBV5-5,TRBJ1-2
TGTGCCAGCAGTGGCGGGACAGGGGGCGGAACCGGGGAGCTGTTTTTT,CASSGGTGGGTGELFF,-,TRBD1,TRBV6-4,TRBJ2-2
TGTGCCAGCAGCCAAACGACAGGGTCGGAATCACCCCTCCACTTT,CASSQTTGSESPLHF,-,TRBD1,TRBV7-9,TRBJ1-6
TGTGCCAGCAGCCAAGAGAGGCCCAGGGGTAGAGAGACCCAGTACTTC,CASSQERPRGRETQYF,-,-,TRBV3-1/TRBV3-2,TRBJ2-5
TGTGCCTGGACGGGACAGCTGAACACTGAAGCTTTCTTT,CAWTGQLNTEAFF,-,TRBD1,TRBV30,TRBJ1-1
TGTGCCAGCAGTCTAGGCCCCGGGAACACCGGGGAGCTGTTTTTT,CASSLGPGNTGELFF,-,-,TRBV2,TRBJ2-2
TGTGCCAGCAGCTTAACGACAGAGAGAAGGGAGCTGTTTTTT,CASSLTTERRELFF,once,-,TRBV7-3,TRBJ2-2
TGTGCCAGCAGCCCTTTTGCGGGAGGCGATAATGAGCAGTTCTTC,CASSPFAGGDNEQFF,-,TRBD2,TRBV3-1/TRBV3-2,TRBJ2-1
TGTGCCAGCAGTTTATTGTCCCAGGTGGGTTCACCCCTCCACTTT,CASSLLSQVGSPLHF,-,-,TRBV27,TRBJ1-6
TGTGCCAGCAGTCGATATAGTGGGACAGCGAATGAAAAACTGTTTTTT,CASSRYSGTANEKLFF,-,TRBD1,TRBV28,TRBJ1-4
TGTGCCAGCAGTCTACTAGACAGGACTGAAGCTTTCTTT,CASSLLDRTEAFF,-,-,TRBV12-3/TRBV12-4,TRBJ1-1
TGCGCCAGCAGCGCAGGCCCCACGGGGGGAAACACCATATATTTT,CASSAGPTGGNTIYF,-,-,TRBV4-1,TRBJ1-3
TGTGCCACATACAGGGGGGGAGGCACTGAAGCTTTCTTT,CATYRGGGTEAFF,-,TRBD1,TRBV10-3,TRBJ1-1
TGCAGTGCCCGGGAAGGAAACACCATATATTTT,CSAREGNTIYF,-,-,TRBV20-1,TRBJ1-3
TGTGCCAGCAGTTTCGACAGGTACAATGAGCAGTTCTTC,CASSFDRYNEQFF,-,-,TRBV27,TRBJ2-1
TGTGCCAGCAGCTTTTCCAGCAGGGGAGCTAACTATGGCTACACCTTC,CASSFSSRGANYGYTF,-,-,TRBV7-9,TRBJ1-2
TGCGCCAGCAGCCACCCCCATGGGACAGGGGATGGCTACACCTTC,CASSHPHGTGDGYTF,-,TRBD1,TRBV4-1,TRBJ1-2
TGTGCCAGCAGCCACTGGAGCGGGAGCCCCTACGAGCAGTACTTC,CASSHWSGSPYEQYF,-,-,TRBV21-1,TRBJ2-7
TGTGCCACCAGCAGCGTACGGGGATTGGATACGCAGTATTTT,CATSSVRGLDTQYF,-,-,TRBV15,TRBJ2-3
TGTGCCAGCAGCTTAGCGCGGGGGAATAGCAATCAGCCCCAGCATTTT,CASSLARGNSNQPQHF,-,-,TRBV7-8,TRBJ1-5
TGTGCCATCAGTGACCCGGGACAGGGAGAGACCCAGTACTTC,CAISDPGQGETQYF,-,TRBD1,TRBV10-3,TRBJ2-5
TGTGCCAGCAGAAGGGACAGCGATAATGAAAAACTGTTTTTT,CASRRDSDNEKLFF,-,TRBD1,TRBV2,TRBJ1-4
TGTGCCAGCAGCGCCTACCCGGACAGGGACTCTTTGCTGTTTTTT,CASSAYPDRDSLLFF,-,TRBD1,TRBV5-6,TRBJ1-4
TGTGCCAGCAGAAACACGACAGGGGGCACTGAAGCTTTCTTT,CASRNTTGGTEAFF,few,TRBD1,TRBV7-9,TRBJ1-1
TGCAGCGTTTTAGAAGGCGGCCAAGAGACCCAGTACTTC,CSVLEGGQETQYF,-,-,TRBV29-1,TRBJ2-5
TGTGCCAGCAGTCCCCGTGGGGCGGTTTGGGTACAATCGAATGAGCAGTTCTTC,CASSPRGAVWVQSNEQFF,-,-,TRBV27,TRBJ2-1
TGTGCCAGCAGCTCCCCATCCCGACATTATAACTATGGCTACACCTTC,CASSSPSRHYNYGYTF,few,-,TRBV7-2,TRBJ1-2
TGTGCCAGCAGGAGAGGGACTAGCGGGAGTTTCGAGCAGTACTTC,CASRRGTSGSFEQYF,-,TRBD2,TRBV28,TRBJ2-7
TGCAGTGGGAGCCGGGGCTACGAGCAGTACTTC,CSGSRGYEQYF,few,-,TRBV29-1,TRBJ2-7
TGTGCCAGCAGCTTTGGACTAGACACAGATACGCAGTATTTT,CASSFGLDTDTQYF,-,TRBD2,TRBV5-5,TRBJ2-3
TGCGCCAGCAGCCCCACGGACAGTGCCGGAAACACCATATATTTT,CASSPTDSAGNTIYF,once,-,TRBV5-1,TRBJ1-3
TGTGCCAGCAGCTTGGAGGCAGGGTATGGCTACACCTTC,CASSLEAGYGYTF,-,-,TRBV5-6,TRBJ1-2
TGTGCCAGCAGTCCCTGGAGAGCGGGACTCGACGAGCAGTACTTC,CASSPWRAGLDEQYF,-,TRBD2,TRBV6-5,TRBJ2-7
TGCGCCAGCAGCCTTCGGGAATACAATGAGCAGTTCTTC,CASSLREYNEQFF,-,-,TRBV4-3,TRBJ2-1
TGTGCCAGCAGCTTAACTACGATCCAAACTGAAGCTTTCTTT,CASSLTTIQTEAFF,-,-,TRBV7-9,TRBJ1-1
TGTGCCAGCAGCCCATTTGGCGGGCGCTCCTACAATGAGCAGTTCTTC,CASSPFGGRSYNEQFF,once,-,TRBV5-6,TRBJ2-1
TGTGCCAGTCGATCTGGGACTAGCGGGGATAGGTACAATGAGCAGTTCTTC,CASRSGTSGDRYNEQFF,-,TRBD2,TRBV19,TRBJ2-1
TGTGCCAGCAGCTCCGGGGGGGCGGGCGAATATGGCTACACCTTC,CASSSGGAGEYGYTF,-,-,TRBV5-4,TRBJ1-2
TGTGCCAGCAGACTATTCGGGAGCTTTAATGAAAAACTGTTTTTT,CASRLFGSFNEKLFF,-,-,TRBV28,TRBJ1-4
TGTGCCAGTAGTATAAGAGGGGGGGGCATGAACACTGAAGCTTTCTTT,CASSIRGGGMNTEAFF,-,-,TRBV19,TRBJ1-1
TGTGCCACCGGAGAGACCCAGTACTTC,CATGETQYF,-,-,TRBV25-1,TRBJ2-5
TGTGCCAGCAGCCTTAAACTAACAGGGACAAGAGGCTTCTATGGCTACACCTTC,CASSLKLTGTRGFYGYTF,-,-,TRBV7-9,TRBJ1-2
TGTGCCAGCAGTGCAAGAACCGGGACTAGCGGGAGGGCTAGCACAGATACGCAGTATTTT,CASSARTGTSGRASTDTQYF,-,TRBD2,TRBV13,TRBJ2-3
TGTGCCAGCAGCTTAGGTGGGCCAAGATACGAGCAGTACTTC,CASSLGGPRYEQYF,-,-,TRBV7-9,TRBJ2-7
TGTGCCAGTAGTATTCGGAAGGGGGAGCGCTACAATGAGCAGTTCTTC,CASSIRKGERYNEQFF,-,-,TRBV19,TRBJ2-1
TGTGCCAGCAGGAGGGAGATCAATCAGCCCCAGCATTTT,CASRREINQPQHF,-,-,TRBV27,TRBJ1-5
TGTGCCAGCCGAATCGGGGGGGGCTTGGGCGAGCAGTACTTC,CASRIGGGLGEQYF,-,TRBD2,TRBV27,TRBJ2-7
TGTGCCACCAGCAGATCCGGGGGATTGGGCACCGGGGAGCTGTTTTTT,CATSRSGGLGTGELFF,-,-,TRBV15,TRBJ2-2
TGTGCCAGCAGTAGACAGGCCTCCTACGAGCAGTACTTC,CASSRQASYEQYF,-,-,TRBV25-1,TRBJ2-7
TGTGCCAGCAGCGTTGGGACAGGGAGGGACCAGTACTTC,CASSVGTGRDQYF,-,TRBD1,TRBV5-8,TRBJ2-7
TGCGCCAGCAGCCAAGTGGGGACTAGCGGGATATTGGACGAGCAGTACTTC,CASSQVGTSGILDEQYF,-,TRBD2,TRBV4-1,TRBJ2-7
TGTGCCACCAGCAGAGATTTGTCGGGTTCCTATGGCTACACCTTC,CATSRDLSGSYGYTF,-,-,TRBV15,TRBJ1-2
TGTGCCAGCAGGCCGACAGGGGGCGCATTGGGGCAGCCCCAGCATTTT,CASRPTGGALGQPQHF,once,TRBD1,TRBV28,TRBJ1-5
TGTGCCAGCTCATCCGTGCTCGCCAGGGCTGGAAACACCATATATTTT,CASSSVLARAGNTIYF,-,-,TRBV18,TRBJ1-3
TGTGCCAGCAGCCTGTCCGGGACAGAGAGAAACACCATATATTTT,CASSLSGTERNTIYF,-,TRBD1,TRBV7-2,TRBJ1-3
TGTGCCACCAGCAGAGATCGAGTTTACGAGCAGTACTTC,CATSRDRVYEQYF,-,-,TRBV15,TRBJ2-7
TGCAGCGTTGGCCAGGTCGGGGACACCATATATTTT,CSVGQVGDTIYF,-,-,TRBV29-1,TRBJ1-3